This T cell receptor beta chain was identified during a study of blood T cell repertoires in COVID-19. Study at large: The samples span acute and convalescent COVID-19 from the United States, Italy and Spain. T cells, B-cell-depleted T cells, or PBMCs provided the cDNA or gDNA that served as material.

Some clones are missing from TCRdb's copy, which holds only in-frame ones; the method was immunoSEQ multiplex PCR. The sample includes 250,000 or so clones, 70% to 90% of them seen just once. Germline V gene sequence: CDR1 PRHDT, CDR2 FYEKMQ (reference sequence). The J segment lost 5 bases and the V segment lost 5 bases, leaving 2 bases of the junction unmatched. CDR3 length equals 13 residues. Participants were aged roughly 18 to 95 years, lived in some 23 US areas, and enrolled virtually. This sequence originates from a middle-aged woman with acute COVID-19. The chain employs TRBV13 and TRBJ2-5, with 10 bases identical to TRBD2. Sequencing was carried out using PBMCs or T cells enriched from blood (not recorded which). CDR3 sequence (DNA): TGTGCCAGCAGCCTAGCGGGAGACGAGACCCAGTACTTC. Translation gives CASSLAGDETQYF.